This is a list of T cell receptor beta chains from one sample in a study of blood T cell repertoires in COVID-19. Repertoires were generated with immunoSEQ multiplex PCR, while TCRdb's copy carries only in-frame clones and drops some. The table shows just over 200,000 clones, with 80% occurring only once. Sequences were obtained from peripheral blood. The receptors derive from an older woman with acute or convalescent COVID-19. Each CDR3 is given with its conserved first and last residue. A D gene is named only where the DNA matches it firmly. Clone size is given for some rows only: seen once, a few or many times, or a class if the clone is expanded.

j_call | v_call | d_call | clone_size | cdr3_nt | cdr3_aa
TRBJ2-3 | TRBV27 | . | . | TGTGCCAGCAGTTTATGGGGGGTTGGGGGCACAGATACGCAGTATTTT | CASSLWGVGGTDTQYF
TRBJ2-1 | TRBV14 | TRBD2 | . | TGTGCCAGCAGCCGACTAGCGGGAGGGCCAGGGGAGCAGTTCTTC | CASSRLAGGPGEQFF
TRBJ2-4 | TRBV7-3 | . | . | TGTGCCAGCAGCCCCGGACAGCTAGCCAAAAACATTCAGTACTTC | CASSPGQLAKNIQYF
TRBJ1-2 | TRBV5-1 | . | . | TGCGCCAGCAGCCCGGGCGGAGGCTATGGCTACACCTTC | CASSPGGGYGYTF
TRBJ1-1 | TRBV7-2 | TRBD1 | . | TGTGCCAGCAGCCCCTGGGACAGGGGGGCCAACACTGAAGCTTTCTTT | CASSPWDRGANTEAFF
TRBJ2-7 | TRBV5-4 | TRBD1 | . | TGTGCCAGCAGCTCCCGGGACAGGGGTTACGAGCAGTACTTC | CASSSRDRGYEQYF
TRBJ1-2 | TRBV2 | TRBD1 | . | TGTGCCAGCAGGGAGGGCAGGACAGGGAACTATGGCTACACCTTC | CASREGRTGNYGYTF
TRBJ2-5 | TRBV28 | TRBD2 | . | TGTGCCAGCAGTATATCACCGTGGACTAGCGGGAGAAGCTTTGAGACCCAGTACTTC | CASSISPWTSGRSFETQYF
TRBJ1-2 | TRBV10-3 | . | . | TGTGCCTCCGCGGGCCCCCTCGTCTATGGCTACACCTTC | CASAGPLVYGYTF
TRBJ1-4 | TRBV9 | TRBD1 | . | TGTGCCAGCAGCGTAGGGACAGGGGGCGAAAAACTGTTTTTT | CASSVGTGGEKLFF
TRBJ1-5 | TRBV23-1 | TRBD1 | . | TGCGCCAGCAGTCATTGTGACAGGGGGCGAACAAGCAATCAGCCCCAGCATTTT | CASSHCDRGRTSNQPQHF
TRBJ1-5 | TRBV7-8 | . | . | TGTGCCAGCAGCCGAGCGGGGGCGGTGGGCAATCAGCCCCAGCATTTT | CASSRAGAVGNQPQHF
TRBJ2-7 | TRBV27 | TRBD1 | . | TGTGCCAGCAGTTTGGGACAGGGAGGGGAGCAGTACTTC | CASSLGQGGEQYF
TRBJ1-1 | TRBV5-4 | . | . | TGTGCCAGCAGCCGACGGGAGGGGATGAACACTGAAGCTTTCTTT | CASSRREGMNTEAFF
TRBJ2-5 | TRBV30 | TRBD1 | . | TGTGCCTGGGCGGGACAGGGGGCTCGGGAGACCCAGTACTTC | CAWAGQGARETQYF
TRBJ2-3 | TRBV10-3 | TRBD1 | . | TGTGCCATCACTCCCACAGGGGCTAGCACAGATACGCAGTATTTT | CAITPTGASTDTQYF
TRBJ1-6 | TRBV6-6 | . | . | TGTGCCAGCAGTTACTCTAATAATTCACCCCTCCACTTT | CASSYSNNSPLHF
TRBJ1-2 | TRBV28 | . | once | TGTGCCAGCAGTCTCATTCTTCCCCGGGACATTAACTATGGCTACACCTTC | CASSLILPRDINYGYTF
TRBJ2-4 | TRBV24-1 | TRBD1 | . | TGTGCCACCAGTGATGGGACAGAGAAAGCCAAAAACATTCAGTACTTC | CATSDGTEKAKNIQYF
TRBJ1-1 | TRBV6-1 | TRBD1 | . | TGTGCCAGCAGTGACCGGGACAGGAAGGTTCACGCTGAAGCTTTCTTT | CASSDRDRKVHAEAFF
TRBJ2-7 | TRBV11-2 | TRBD2 | . | TGTGCCAGCAGCAACGGACTAGCGGGATTCGTCGAGCAGTACTTC | CASSNGLAGFVEQYF
TRBJ1-1 | TRBV30 | TRBD1 | . | TGTGCCTGGAGTGTAGGGGGGACAGGGACGTCTGAAGCTTTCTTT | CAWSVGGTGTSEAFF
TRBJ2-1 | TRBV7-9 | TRBD1 | . | TGTGCCAGCAGCCGACAGGGGATGTACAATGAGCAGTTCTTC | CASSRQGMYNEQFF
TRBJ2-7 | TRBV5-1 | TRBD1 | . | TGCGCCAGCAGCTCATTCGACAGGGGAAGGTCCTACGAGCAGTACTTC | CASSSFDRGRSYEQYF
TRBJ2-5 | TRBV7-7 | . | . | TGTGCCAGCAGCTCGGGGGAGACCCAGTACTTC | CASSSGETQYF
TRBJ2-1 | TRBV15 | . | . | TGTGCCACCAGCAGAGATGATAGGGGTCTGGCCATTACAGATGAGCAGTTCTTC | CATSRDDRGLAITDEQFF
TRBJ2-7 | TRBV30 | TRBD2 | few | TGTGCCTGGAGTGTGGGACTAGCGGGAGACGAGCAGTACTTC | CAWSVGLAGDEQYF
TRBJ2-3 | TRBV27 | . | few | TGTGCCAGCAGTCTTAGGGACTCCCGGAAAGATACGCAGTATTTT | CASSLRDSRKDTQYF
TRBJ1-1 | TRBV10-3 | . | . | TGTGCCATCAGTGTGGGCACCTTGAACACTGAAGCTTTCTTT | CAISVGTLNTEAFF
TRBJ2-3 | TRBV3-1/TRBV3-2 | TRBD2 | . | TGTGCCAGCAGCCAAGTGGCGAGCGGGAGTGTCACAGATACGCAGTATTTT | CASSQVASGSVTDTQYF
TRBJ2-3 | TRBV2 | TRBD2 | . | TGTGCCAGCAGTACCGGACTAGGGTTCACAGATACGCAGTATTTT | CASSTGLGFTDTQYF
TRBJ2-2 | TRBV9 | TRBD2 | . | TGTGCCAGCAGCGTAGAGGGACTAGTGTCCGGGGAGCTGTTTTTT | CASSVEGLVSGELFF
TRBJ2-2 | TRBV14 | TRBD1 | . | TGTGCCAGCAGCCAAGAGCCCCGGACAGGGTGGGACACCGGGGAGCTGTTTTTT | CASSQEPRTGWDTGELFF